This T cell receptor (beta chain) comes out of a study of shared clonotypes between healthy human individuals. With 3 bases removed from V and 4 bases from J, the gap between germline ends came to 19 bases. This CDR3 contains 17 residues. Per germline, CDR1 WNHNN and CDR2 SYGVQD (reference sequence). Terminally differentiated effector memory CD45RA+ cells were excluded by CCR7 positive selection of CD45RO-negative cells. Sequencing was performed with immunoSEQ multiplex PCR; in TCRdb, only in-frame clones are kept and a portion is missing. The sample records more than 2 million clones, about 94% being singletons.

The source material was naive CD8+ T cells sorted from blood. The TCR was taken from a young man in good health. This chain joins TRBV10-1 and TRBJ2-1, with TRBD1 as a possible D gene (5 bases). In DNA, the CDR3 is TGCGCCAGCAGTGATGAGGCAGGGATCGTACAGTACAATGAGCAGTTCTTC. It codes for CASSDEAGIVQYNEQFF.